Sequencing of this TCR beta chain was carried out in a study of blood T cell repertoires in COVID-19. In the study overall: Acute-phase and convalescent COVID-19 samples originated in the United States, Italy and Spain.

Profiled with immunoSEQ multiplex PCR; TCRdb holds only in-frame clones, not every one. The table has 120,000 to 150,000 clones, about 87% seen once; the top ten hold approximately 10%. The V segment lost 0 bases and the J segment 1 base; nucleotides outside the gene matches: 10. This CDR3 has 18 amino acids. Germline CDR1 reads SGHVS; CDR2 reads FNYEAQ. This clone appeared a single time. This sequence was found in a man aged 60-69 years with active or convalescent COVID-19. This chain links TRBV7-6 with TRBJ2-5; 8 nucleotides match TRBD2. Sequencing was performed on peripheral blood. The CDR3 region is CASSLARVTSGTQETQYF. The CDR3 DNA is TGTGCCAGCAGCTTAGCTCGAGTTACTAGCGGAACCCAAGAGACCCAGTACTTC.